Listed here is a single TCR beta chain. This CDR3 is 16 amino acids long. Germline assignment: CDR1 SGHDN and CDR2 FVKESK. V lost 1 base and J lost 8; bases outside the gene matches: 10. The data were taken from a study of blood T cell repertoires in COVID-19. Study at large: PBMCs, B-cell-depleted T cells, or T cells provided the cDNA or gDNA that made up the material.

The data were produced by immunoSEQ multiplex PCR, yet TCRdb's version contains in-frame clones alone and is incomplete. Of 60,000 to 70,000 clones listed, around 86% are singletons. The chain has TRBV14 and TRBJ1-4; TRBD1 aligns across 7 bases. This TCR derives from a man aged 80 or over with acute or convalescent COVID-19. The sequencing input was peripheral blood. CDR3 amino acids: CASSQGQGGFGEKLFF. CDR3 nucleotides: TGTGCCAGCAGCCAAGGACAGGGCGGCTTTGGAGAAAAACTGTTTTTT.